This T cell receptor beta chain was recovered during a study of regulatory T cells in long-lasting Graves disease listed by TCRdb under 2021. Regarding the research as a whole: Persistent Graves' disease was defined as persistently positive TSH receptor autoantibodies together with antithyroid drug treatment for over 5 years. Patients with persistent Graves' disease were compared with patients with newly diagnosed Graves' disease using TCR sequencing and RNA sequencing of peripheral blood. The study was conducted in China and was registered as a clinical trial. Antithyroid drugs had been taken for approximately 10 years on average by persistent Graves' disease patients in the clinical cohort. A total of roughly 35 samples were covered by TCR sequencing, comprising roughly 13 persistent and about 20 newly diagnosed Graves' disease patients. The paper as a whole reports these results and caveats: Compared with newly diagnosed patients, patients with persistent Graves' disease had lower TCR Shannon entropy and fewer highly expanded clones, which suggests clonal expansion. Preferential use of TRBV28, TRBJ1-2 and TRBJ2-5 was observed in persistent disease, whereas TRBV20-1 and TRBJ2-1 were favored in newly diagnosed disease. Peripheral blood alone was examined, since thyroid tissue, which constituted the primary lesion, could not be accessed. The small sample size was acknowledged by the authors as a limitation that may reduce accuracy. Patients with persistent disease shared more public clonotypes (approximately 2,500) than newly diagnosed patients did (around 1,000). Sequencing and analysis were restricted to the TCR beta chain.

In light of the paper, this sample's time point label describes: persistent/refractory GD, antithyroid drugs over 5 years with positive TRAb. RNA was extracted from PBMCs in TRIzol for both TCR sequencing and RNA sequencing. The diagnosis of Graves' disease was made according to American Thyroid Association guidelines. The patients came from an endocrinology department in Xi'an, China. Each patient gave approximately 10 milliliters of peripheral blood, collected in an EDTA anticoagulant tube. Ficoll Paque Plus density gradient separation was used to isolate PBMCs, and no additional T cell sorting was done. An Agilent 2100 Bioanalyzer and agarose gel were used to assess RNA quality, and a NanoDrop 2000 was used to measure RNA concentration. Library preparation employed multiplex PCR. This sample was sequenced with an Illumina HiSeq 4000. CDR3 regions were amplified by Arm-PCR with iRepertoire HTBI primers to construct TCR beta libraries. Before sequencing, the PCR products went through gel purification. In the source study's methods: Gene usage analysis of CDR3 amino acid clonotypes used the roughly 60 TRBV and 14 to 15 TRBJ segments found across samples. COPE and FqMerger were used to merge the filtered high-quality paired reads into contigs. BLAST was used to align contigs to IMGT TRBV, TRBD and TRBJ reference genes, with CDR3 defined following IMGT. Any clonotype with a frequency above 0.1% was counted as a highly expanded clone. Repertoire diversity was measured by Shannon entropy, and V-J evenness by the Gini coefficient. Clonotypes shared by more than one individual were considered public. TCRdb's own reprocessing of the public reads used fastp at Q25 and MiXCR and kept productive beta chains. A single entry per CDR3 protein holds the most common genes and DNA from its merged rows. These V and J calls derive from TCRdb rather than the authors' analysis. A total of around 400,000 distinct CDR3 sequences appear in this sample, roughly a quarter of them only once. Clones ranked in the top ten supply about 26% of the sample.

Trimming removed 5 bases from V and 3 bases from J, leaving 11 bases between the germline ends. The CDR3 runs 13 amino acids, cysteine and phenylalanine included. This entry keeps only the CDR3 DNA: 39 bases, framed from base 1. CDR1 and CDR2 are read off the germline V gene as SGHNT and YENEEA. This clonotype was counted only a few times. The antigen this receptor binds is unknown. Qualities for individual bases were not recorded, and no much larger clone is one base off. The receptor comes from a female donor with Graves disease. The receptor chain draws on TRBV11-3 and TRBJ2-7, with the D segment identity uncertain. The specimen comprised peripheral blood mononuclear cells (PBMCs), sampled when the disease was refractory, from a patient treated with antithyroid drugs. This receptor carries the CDR3 CASSPPKFYEQYF. The sequenced DNA is TGTGCCAGCAGCCCCCCGAAGTTCTACGAGCAGTACTTC.